The next 9 T cell receptor beta chains were all read from a single sample in a study of blood T cell repertoires in COVID-19. The method was immunoSEQ multiplex PCR; TCRdb's version includes in-frame clones alone and lacks a portion of them. The repertoire holds a few hundred thousand clones, with 82% as singletons. Sequenced sample: peripheral blood. All receptors come from a woman in her late teens or twenties with acute or convalescent COVID-19.

This rearrangement joins TRBV3-1 (or the pseudogene TRBV3-2) to TRBJ2-7; D is possibly TRBD1 (5 bases). V lost 2 bases and J lost 6, with 11 bases in between. The CDR3 covers 13 residues. CDR1 is LGHDT, CDR2 YNNKEL, per germline (reference sequence). The CDR3 bases are TGTGCCAGCAGCCAAAACACAGGTGGCGAGCAGTACTTC. Translating gives CASSQNTGGEQYF.

This chain links TRBV7-6 with TRBJ2-7, with 8 bases that match TRBD2. Trimming cost V 5 bases and J 3 bases; bases outside gene matches: 12. The germline CDR1 and CDR2 sequences are SGHVS and FNYEAQ. CDR3 size: 16 residues. The CDR3 region has the DNA TGTGCCAGCAGCGACCAAATAGCGGGAAGATTCTACGAGCAGTACTTC. This translates into CASSDQIAGRFYEQYF.

This clone was seen a single time. The chain employs TRBV7-2 and TRBJ2-3, with TRBD1 matching over 10 bases. This CDR3 has 15 amino acids. Germline values: CDR1 SGHTA, CDR2 FQGNSA. Losses at the gene ends were 5 bases for V and 5 bases for J; bases not matched to a gene: 7. CDR3: CASSPGQGMGDTQYF. CDR3 coding DNA: TGTGCCAGCAGCCCGGGACAGGGGATGGGAGATACGCAGTATTTT.

This sequence joins TRBV2 and TRBJ1-2, with 8 bases aligning to TRBD1. Per germline, CDR1 SNHLY and CDR2 FYNNEI. V gave up 7 bases and J gave up 4 bases; unmatched junction bases: 2. The CDR3 contains 12 residues. The CDR3 protein is CASKDRGYGYTF. The CDR3, as DNA: TGTGCCAGCAAAGACAGGGGCTATGGCTACACCTTC.

The chain couples TRBV5-8 to TRBJ2-1, with no clear D. Trimming took off 0 bases at V and 3 bases at J, with 10 bases between the two ends. The CDR3 is made up of 15 amino acids. CDR1 SGHTS and CDR2 YDEGEE come from the germline V gene. Here the CDR3 reads CASSLVGPDYNEQFF. In DNA form, the CDR3 reads TGTGCCAGCAGCTTGGTTGGGCCCGACTACAATGAGCAGTTCTTC.

The chain has TRBV6-2 or TRBV6-3 and TRBJ2-7, with TRBD2 as a possible D gene (5 bases). Per germline, CDR1 MNHEY and CDR2 SVGEGT. The CDR3 contains 16 residues. Trimming took off 2 bases at V and 2 bases at J, with 16 bases between the two ends. The CDR3 sequence: CASSYPRPGVAYEQYF. CDR3 coding DNA: TGTGCCAGCAGTTACCCCCGTCCCGGGGTAGCCTACGAGCAGTACTTC.

This chain links TRBV24-1 with TRBJ2-3; 12 nucleotides agree with TRBD1. V lost 3 bases, J lost 9 bases, and 9 bases stayed unmatched. Germline V gene lookup returns CDR1 KGHDR and CDR2 SFDVKD. CDR3 length equals 16 residues. The CDR3, as DNA: TGTGCCACCAGTGATCCGGGCGGGACAGGGGGCAAAACGCAGTATTTT. It encodes CATSDPGGTGGKTQYF.

V usage is TRBV18 and J usage is TRBJ1-5; 11 nucleotides align to TRBD1. V shed 1 base, J shed 3 bases, and the junction held 2 bases outside the gene matches. CDR1 is KGHSH, CDR2 LQKENI, per germline. CDR3 length equals 16 residues. CDR3 coding DNA: TGTGCCAGCTCACCACAGGGACAGGGGGACAATCAGCCCCAGCATTTT. This encodes CASSPQGQGDNQPQHF.

The CDR3 DNA is TGTGCCACCCAGAGGATGGGACAGGGGAAGTTCAATGAGCAGTTCTTC. This encodes CATQRMGQGKFNEQFF. This chain links TRBV28 with TRBJ2-1; 10 bases fit TRBD1. Looked up from germline, CDR1 is MDHEN and CDR2 is SYDVKM. Trimming took 10 bases from V and 6 from J; bases not matched to a gene: 15. The CDR3 runs 16 residues.